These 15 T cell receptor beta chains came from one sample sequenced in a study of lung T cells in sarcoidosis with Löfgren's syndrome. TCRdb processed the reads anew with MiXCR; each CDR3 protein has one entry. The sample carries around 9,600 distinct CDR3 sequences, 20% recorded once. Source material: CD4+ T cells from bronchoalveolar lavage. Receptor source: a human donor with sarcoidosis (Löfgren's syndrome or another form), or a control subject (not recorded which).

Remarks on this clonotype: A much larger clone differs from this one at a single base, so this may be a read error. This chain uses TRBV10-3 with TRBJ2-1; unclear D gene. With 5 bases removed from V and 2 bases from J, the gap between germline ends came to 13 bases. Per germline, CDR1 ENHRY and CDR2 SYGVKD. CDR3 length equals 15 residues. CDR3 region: CAISPQADTYNEQFF. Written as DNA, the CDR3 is TGTGCCATCAGTCCCCAGGCGGATACCTACAATGAGCAGTTCTTC.

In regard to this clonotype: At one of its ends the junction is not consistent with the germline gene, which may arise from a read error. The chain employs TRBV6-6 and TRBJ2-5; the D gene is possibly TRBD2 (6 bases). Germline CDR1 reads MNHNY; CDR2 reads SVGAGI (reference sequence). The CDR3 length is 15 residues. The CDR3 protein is CASSYASGTSGTRYF. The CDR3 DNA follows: TGCGCCAGCAGTTACGCCTCCGGGACTTCCGGGACCCGGTACTTC.

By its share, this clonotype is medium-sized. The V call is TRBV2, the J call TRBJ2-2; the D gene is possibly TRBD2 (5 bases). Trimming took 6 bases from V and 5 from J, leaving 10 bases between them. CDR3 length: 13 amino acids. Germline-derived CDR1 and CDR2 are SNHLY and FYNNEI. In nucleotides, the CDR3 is TGTGCCAGCAGATGGCGAGGGACCGGGGAGCTGTTTTTT. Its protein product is CASRWRGTGELFF. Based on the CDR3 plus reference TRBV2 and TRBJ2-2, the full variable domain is EPEVTQTPSHQVTQMGQEVILRCVPISNHLYFYWYRQILGQKVEFLVSFYNNEISEKSEIFDDQFSVERPDGSNFTLKIRSTKLEDSAMYFCASRWRGTGELFFGEGSRLTVL.

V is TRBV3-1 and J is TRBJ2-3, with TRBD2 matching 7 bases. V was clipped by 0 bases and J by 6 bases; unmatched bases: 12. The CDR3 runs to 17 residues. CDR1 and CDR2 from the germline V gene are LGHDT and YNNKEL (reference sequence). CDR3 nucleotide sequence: TGTGCCAGCAGCCAAGAAGTAACGGGAGGTCCCAGGGATACGCAGTATTTT. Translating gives CASSQEVTGGPRDTQYF.

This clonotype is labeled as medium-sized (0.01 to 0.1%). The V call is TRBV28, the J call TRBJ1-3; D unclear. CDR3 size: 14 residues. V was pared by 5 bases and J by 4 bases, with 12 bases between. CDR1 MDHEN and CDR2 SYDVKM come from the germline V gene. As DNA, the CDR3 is TGTGCCAGCAGTCCGGCCTGGAGAGGAAACACCATATATTTT. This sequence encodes CASSPAWRGNTIYF.

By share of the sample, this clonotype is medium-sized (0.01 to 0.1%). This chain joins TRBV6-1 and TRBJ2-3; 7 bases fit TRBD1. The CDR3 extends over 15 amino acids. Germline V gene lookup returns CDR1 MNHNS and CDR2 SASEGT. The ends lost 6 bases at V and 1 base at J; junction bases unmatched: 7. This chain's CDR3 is CASSPTGVGTDTQYF. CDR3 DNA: TGTGCCAGCAGCCCCACAGGGGTGGGCACAGATACGCAGTATTTT.

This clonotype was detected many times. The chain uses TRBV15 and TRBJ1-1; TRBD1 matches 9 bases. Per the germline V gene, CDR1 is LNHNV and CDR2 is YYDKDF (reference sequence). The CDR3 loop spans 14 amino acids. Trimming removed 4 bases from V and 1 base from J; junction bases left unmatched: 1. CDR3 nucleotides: TGTGCCACCAGCAAGGGACAGGGGAACACTGAAGCTTTCTTT. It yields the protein CATSKGQGNTEAFF.

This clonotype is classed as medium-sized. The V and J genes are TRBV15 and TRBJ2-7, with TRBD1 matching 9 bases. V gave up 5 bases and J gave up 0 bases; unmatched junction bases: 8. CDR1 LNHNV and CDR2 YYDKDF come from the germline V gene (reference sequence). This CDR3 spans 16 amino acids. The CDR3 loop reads CATSVFGQGRSYEQYF. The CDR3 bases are TGTGCCACCAGCGTTTTTGGACAGGGGCGCTCCTACGAGCAGTACTTC.

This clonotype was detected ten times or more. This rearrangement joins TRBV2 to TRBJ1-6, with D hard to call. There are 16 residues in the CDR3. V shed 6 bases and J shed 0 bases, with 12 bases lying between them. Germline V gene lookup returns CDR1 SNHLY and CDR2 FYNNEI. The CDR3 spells CASRDSLLSYNSPLHF. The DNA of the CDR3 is TGTGCCAGCAGAGACTCTCTTCTCTCCTATAATTCACCCCTCCACTTT.

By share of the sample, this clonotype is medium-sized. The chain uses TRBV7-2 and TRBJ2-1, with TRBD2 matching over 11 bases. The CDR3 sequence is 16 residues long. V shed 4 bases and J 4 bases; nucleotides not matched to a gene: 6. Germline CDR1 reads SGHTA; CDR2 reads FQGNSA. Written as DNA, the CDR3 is TGTGCCAGCAGCTCGATAGCGGGGGGGCAGTACAATGAGCAGTTCTTC. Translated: CASSSIAGGQYNEQFF.

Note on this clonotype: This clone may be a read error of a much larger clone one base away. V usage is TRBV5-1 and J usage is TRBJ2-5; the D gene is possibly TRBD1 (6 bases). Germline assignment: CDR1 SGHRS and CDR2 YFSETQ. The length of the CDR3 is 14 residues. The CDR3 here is CASSVTGSKENQYF. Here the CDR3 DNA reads TGCGCCAGCAGCGTAACAGGGTCGAAAGAGAACCAGTACTTC.

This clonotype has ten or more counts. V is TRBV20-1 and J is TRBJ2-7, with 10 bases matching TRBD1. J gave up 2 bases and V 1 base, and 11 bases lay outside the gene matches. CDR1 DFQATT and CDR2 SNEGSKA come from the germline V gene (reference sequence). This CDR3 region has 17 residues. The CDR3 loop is CSARGDRGTIGPYEQYF. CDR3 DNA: TGCAGTGCTAGAGGGGACAGGGGTACTATAGGCCCCTACGAGCAGTACTTC.

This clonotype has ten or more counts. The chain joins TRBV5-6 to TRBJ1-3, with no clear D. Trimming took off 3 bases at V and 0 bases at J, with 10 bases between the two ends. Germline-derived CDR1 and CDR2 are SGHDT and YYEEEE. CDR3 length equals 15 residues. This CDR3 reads CASSSRLGSGNTIYF. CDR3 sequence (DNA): TGTGCCAGCAGCTCGAGGCTGGGCTCTGGAAACACCATATATTTT. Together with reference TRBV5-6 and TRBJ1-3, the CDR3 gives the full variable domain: DAGVTQSPTHLIKTRGQQVTLRCSPKSGHDTVSWYQQALGQGPQFIFQYYEEEERQRGNFPDRFSGHQFPNYSSELNVNALLLGDSALYLCASSSRLGSGNTIYFGEGSWLTVV.

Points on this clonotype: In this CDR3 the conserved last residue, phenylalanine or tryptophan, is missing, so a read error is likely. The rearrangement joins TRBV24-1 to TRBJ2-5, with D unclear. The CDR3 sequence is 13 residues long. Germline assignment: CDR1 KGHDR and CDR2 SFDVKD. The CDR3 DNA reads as TGTGCCACCCAAAGGTCACACCAGGAGACCCAGTACCTC. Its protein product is CATQRSHQETQYL.

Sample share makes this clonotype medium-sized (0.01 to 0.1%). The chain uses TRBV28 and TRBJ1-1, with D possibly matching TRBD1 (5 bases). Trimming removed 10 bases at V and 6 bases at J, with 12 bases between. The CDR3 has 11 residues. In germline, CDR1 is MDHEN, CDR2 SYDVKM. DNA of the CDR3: TGTGCCACACGGGGCCAGCCTGAAGCTTTCTTT. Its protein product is CATRGQPEAFF.